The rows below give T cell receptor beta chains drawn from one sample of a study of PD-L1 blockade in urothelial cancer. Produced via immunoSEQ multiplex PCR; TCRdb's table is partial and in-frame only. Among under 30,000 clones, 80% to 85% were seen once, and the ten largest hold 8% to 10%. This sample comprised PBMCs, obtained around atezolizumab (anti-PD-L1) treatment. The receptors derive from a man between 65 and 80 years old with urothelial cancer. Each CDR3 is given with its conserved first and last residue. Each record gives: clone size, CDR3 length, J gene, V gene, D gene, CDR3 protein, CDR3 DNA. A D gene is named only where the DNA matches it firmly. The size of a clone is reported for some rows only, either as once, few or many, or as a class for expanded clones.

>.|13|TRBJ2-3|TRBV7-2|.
CASSSPQVNTQYF
TGTGCCAGCAGCTCACCACAGGTTAATACGCAGTATTTT
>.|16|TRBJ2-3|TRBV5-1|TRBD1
CASSSNTGGGTDTQYF
TGCGCCAGCAGCTCGAATACAGGGGGCGGCACAGATACGCAGTATTTT
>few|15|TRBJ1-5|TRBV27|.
CASSSRGSSNQPQHF
TGTGCCAGCAGTTCCAGGGGTTCAAGCAATCAGCCCCAGCATTTT
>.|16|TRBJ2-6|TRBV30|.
CAWSATGFAGANVLTF
TGTGCCTGGAGCGCTACTGGTTTTGCTGGGGCCAACGTCCTGACTTTC
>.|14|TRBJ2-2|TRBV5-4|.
CASSLTRNTGELFF
TGTGCCAGCAGCTTGACGCGGAACACCGGGGAGCTGTTTTTT
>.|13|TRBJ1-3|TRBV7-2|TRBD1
CASSYGTENTIYF
TGTGCCAGCAGCTACGGGACAGAAAACACCATATATTTT
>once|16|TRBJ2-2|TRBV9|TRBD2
CASSARTSGNTGELFF
TGTGCCAGCAGCGCCAGGACTAGCGGGAACACCGGGGAGCTGTTTTTT
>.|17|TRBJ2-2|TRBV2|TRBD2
CASSDGMRAGGTGELFF
TGTGCCAGCAGTGATGGAATGAGAGCGGGAGGCACCGGGGAGCTGTTTTTT
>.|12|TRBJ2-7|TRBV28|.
CASNQRSREQYF
TGTGCCAGCAATCAAAGGAGTAGAGAGCAGTACTTC
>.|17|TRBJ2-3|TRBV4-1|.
CASSQEPPRVSTDTQYF
TGCGCCAGCAGCCAAGAACCACCCAGGGTTTCCACAGATACGCAGTATTTT
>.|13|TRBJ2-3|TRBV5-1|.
CASSSGGWDTQYF
TGCGCCAGCAGCTCCGGGGGTTGGGATACGCAGTATTTT
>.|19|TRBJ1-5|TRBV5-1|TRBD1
CASSLATGTVFYSNQPQHF
TGCGCCAGCAGCTTGGCGACCGGGACAGTCTTTTATAGCAATCAGCCCCAGCATTTT
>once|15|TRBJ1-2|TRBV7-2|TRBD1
CASSLVPGQAYGYTF
TGTGCCAGCAGCTTAGTCCCGGGACAGGCCTATGGCTACACCTTC
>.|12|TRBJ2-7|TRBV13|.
CASSNWRGEQYF
TGTGCCAGCAGCAACTGGAGGGGCGAGCAGTACTTC
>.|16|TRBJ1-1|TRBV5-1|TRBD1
CASSLDPGGMNTEAFF
TGCGCCAGCAGCTTGGATCCAGGGGGGATGAACACTGAAGCTTTCTTT
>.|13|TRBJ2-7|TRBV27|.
CASSSASPYEQYF
TGTGCCAGCAGTTCTGCAAGCCCCTACGAGCAGTACTTC
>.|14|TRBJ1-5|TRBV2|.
CASSNLGLGQPQHF
TGTGCCAGCAGTAACCTAGGACTAGGGCAGCCCCAGCATTTT
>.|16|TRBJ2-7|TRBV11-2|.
CASSRPVGRRPYEQYF
TGTGCCAGCAGCCGCCCGGTGGGGAGAAGACCCTACGAGCAGTACTTC
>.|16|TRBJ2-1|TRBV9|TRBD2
CASSPRTQREGNEQFF
TGTGCCAGCAGCCCCCGAACTCAGCGGGAGGGCAATGAGCAGTTCTTC
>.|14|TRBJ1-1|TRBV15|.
CATSRDLLFAEAFF
TGTGCCACCAGCAGAGATCTCCTGTTTGCTGAAGCTTTCTTT
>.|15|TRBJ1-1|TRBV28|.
CASTSGGARNTEAFF
TGTGCCAGCACCTCTGGGGGGGCGAGGAACACTGAAGCTTTCTTT
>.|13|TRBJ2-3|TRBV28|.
CASGRPSTDTQYF
TGTGCCAGCGGGCGACCTAGCACAGATACGCAGTATTTT
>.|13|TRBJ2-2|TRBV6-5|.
CASRGLSSGELFF
TGTGCCAGCAGGGGGCTTAGCAGCGGGGAGCTGTTTTTT
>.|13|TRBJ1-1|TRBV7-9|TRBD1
CASSPTGQGQAFF
TGTGCCAGCAGCCCAACCGGACAGGGGCAAGCTTTCTTT
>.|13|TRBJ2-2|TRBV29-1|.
CSVAPSGSGELFF
TGCAGCGTTGCCCCTTCAGGGTCCGGGGAGCTGTTTTTT
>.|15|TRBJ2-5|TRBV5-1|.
CASSLMPGYQETQYF
TGCGCCAGCAGCTTAATGCCGGGATATCAAGAGACCCAGTACTTC
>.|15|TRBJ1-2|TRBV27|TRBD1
CASSFFDRDIYGYTF
TGTGCCAGCAGTTTCTTCGACAGGGACATCTATGGCTACACCTTC
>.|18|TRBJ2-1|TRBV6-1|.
CASSGDPGGSSSYNEQFF
TGTGCCAGCAGTGGAGACCCCGGTGGCTCTAGCTCCTACAATGAGCAGTTCTTC
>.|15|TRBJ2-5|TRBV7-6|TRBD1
CASSLDRGELETQYF
TGTGCCAGCAGCTTAGACAGGGGGGAGTTGGAGACCCAGTACTTC
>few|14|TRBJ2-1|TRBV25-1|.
CASSGRDFYNEQFF
TGTGCCAGCAGTGGCAGGGACTTTTACAATGAGCAGTTCTTC
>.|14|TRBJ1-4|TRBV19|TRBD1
CASRPTGGYEKLFF
TGTGCCAGCCGACCAACAGGGGGCTATGAAAAACTGTTTTTT
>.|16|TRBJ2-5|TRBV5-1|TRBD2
CASSTLLAGGIETQYF
TGCGCCAGCAGCACCCTCCTAGCGGGAGGGATCGAGACCCAGTACTTC
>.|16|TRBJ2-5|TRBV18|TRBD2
CASSPTSGSGGETQYF
TGTGCCAGCTCACCGACTAGCGGGAGTGGTGGCGAGACCCAGTACTTC
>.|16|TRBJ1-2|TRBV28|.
CASRGGEGGRVRGYTF
TGTGCCAGCAGGGGGGGGGAGGGAGGACGTGTTCGAGGCTACACCTTC
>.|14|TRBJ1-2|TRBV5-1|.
CASSLGQPNYGYTF
TGCGCCAGCAGCTTGGGACAGCCCAACTATGGCTACACCTTC
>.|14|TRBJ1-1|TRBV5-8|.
CASSSRELNTEAFF
TGTGCCAGCAGCTCACGCGAGCTAAACACTGAAGCTTTCTTT
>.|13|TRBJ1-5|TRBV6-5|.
CASSLVPEQPQHF
TGTGCCAGCAGCCTAGTTCCTGAACAGCCCCAGCATTTT
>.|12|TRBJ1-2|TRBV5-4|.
CASSLSGSGYTF
TGTGCCAGCAGCTTGAGCGGGTCTGGCTACACCTTC
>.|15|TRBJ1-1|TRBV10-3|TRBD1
CAISPGQEMNTEAFF
TGTGCCATCAGCCCGGGACAGGAAATGAACACTGAAGCTTTCTTT
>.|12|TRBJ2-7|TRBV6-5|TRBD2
CAVKGTTYEQYF
TGTGCCGTGAAGGGGACTACCTACGAGCAGTACTTC
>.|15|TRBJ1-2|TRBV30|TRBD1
CAWSTGTGSNYGYTF
TGTGCCTGGAGTACCGGGACAGGCTCTAACTATGGCTACACCTTC
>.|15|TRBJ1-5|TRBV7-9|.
CASSPKGDSNQPQHF
TGTGCCAGCAGCCCGAAAGGGGATAGCAATCAGCCCCAGCATTTT
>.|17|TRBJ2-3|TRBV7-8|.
CASHVAGTASSTDTQYF
TGTGCCAGCCACGTGGCGGGGACTGCCTCTAGCACAGATACGCAGTATTTT
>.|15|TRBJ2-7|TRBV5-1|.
CASSLLGPSGYEQYF
TGCGCCAGCAGCTTGCTGGGCCCGTCTGGCTACGAGCAGTACTTC
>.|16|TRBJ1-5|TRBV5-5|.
CASSFYQGWGNQPQHF
TGTGCCAGCAGTTTCTATCAGGGATGGGGCAATCAGCCCCAGCATTTT
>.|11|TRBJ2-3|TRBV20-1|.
CSASASYTQYF
TGCAGTGCTAGCGCGAGTTATACGCAGTATTTT
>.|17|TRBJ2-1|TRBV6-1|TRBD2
CASSGELLREGLYEQFF
TGTGCCAGCAGTGGGGAACTACTGCGGGAGGGCCTGTATGAGCAGTTCTTC
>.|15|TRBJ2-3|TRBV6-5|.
CASSLRFAGTDTQYF
TGTGCCAGCAGTTTACGATTTGCGGGTACAGATACGCAGTATTTT
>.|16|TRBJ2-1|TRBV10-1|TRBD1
CASSAYRGALDYEQFF
TGCGCCAGCAGCGCCTACAGGGGAGCTTTGGACTATGAGCAGTTCTTC
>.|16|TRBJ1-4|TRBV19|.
CASSILRDMAAEKLFF
TGTGCCAGTAGTATCCTCCGGGACATGGCGGCTGAAAAACTGTTTTTT
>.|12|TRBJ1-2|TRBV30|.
CAWIEPTYGYTF
TGTGCCTGGATCGAGCCCACCTATGGCTACACCTTC
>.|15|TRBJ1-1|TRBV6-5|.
CASSYSLGQGSEAFF
TGTGCCAGCAGTTACTCCCTGGGGCAGGGGTCTGAAGCTTTCTTT
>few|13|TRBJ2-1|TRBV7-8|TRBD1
CASSSQGAGEQFF
TGTGCCAGCAGCTCTCAGGGGGCCGGTGAGCAGTTCTTC
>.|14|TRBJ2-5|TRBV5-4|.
CASSRDPQGETQYF
TGTGCCAGCAGCCGCGACCCCCAGGGGGAGACCCAGTACTTC